This is a list of T cell receptor beta chains from one sample in a study of shared clonotypes between healthy human individuals. Data came from immunoSEQ multiplex PCR; TCRdb stores just in-frame clones and leaves some out. This table has 2.3 million or so clones, approximately 93% appearing once. The specimen was naive CD4+ T cells from PBMCs. The source is a man younger than 30 in good health. Some clones in this sample may be carry-over from other donors' samples. CDR3s leave out the opening cysteine and the closing phenylalanine or tryptophan. The order of the fields is J gene, clone size, V gene, D gene, CDR3 protein. D genes are given only for firm matches. Size tells how often a clone was seen (once, few, many) or the class of an expanded clone, and some rows leave it out.

>TRBJ2-3|.|TRBV28|.
ASSFLSGAYTSTDTQY
>TRBJ1-1|.|TRBV30|.
AWAGRTEAF
>TRBJ1-1|few|TRBV14|.
ASSQDHVWRFTEAF
>TRBJ2-1|.|TRBV13|.
ASSVFTGEQF
>TRBJ1-5|.|TRBV6-6|.
ASSLLGVSNQPQH
>TRBJ2-7|.|TRBV7-9|TRBD1
ASRSDAGTGSYEQY
>TRBJ2-7|.|TRBV11-2|TRBD2
ASSLDRIRAGGYEQY
>TRBJ1-4|.|TRBV28|.
ASGSTATNEKLF
>TRBJ2-7|.|TRBV7-2|.
ASSWTGRGSYEQY
>TRBJ1-1|.|TRBV29-1|.
SVRADMNTEAF
>TRBJ2-2|.|TRBV4-1|.
ASSQAPGPNTGELF
>TRBJ2-7|.|TRBV18|TRBD2
ASSRSGVAGGKLSYEQY
>TRBJ1-1|.|TRBV5-1|.
ASTSTGRNTEAF
>TRBJ2-4|.|TRBV5-1|TRBD1
ASSLAAGQGANIQY
>TRBJ2-4|.|TRBV9|TRBD2
ASSAGLAGGGDIQY
>TRBJ2-5|.|TRBV7-6|TRBD2
ASSFPGSGIQETQY
>TRBJ1-4|.|TRBV19|TRBD1
ASSNRGLDRGIEKLF
>TRBJ2-7|.|TRBV29-1|.
SVAGPSYEQY
>TRBJ2-7|.|TRBV27|.
ASSVALRNEQY
>TRBJ2-7|.|TRBV28|TRBD2
AHSRAGAYEQY
>TRBJ1-2|.|TRBV28|TRBD1
ASGDRGLNGYT
>TRBJ1-2|.|TRBV5-5|.
ASSSVAGRGSYGYT
>TRBJ2-7|once|TRBV7-2|TRBD1
ASSSGQLREQY
>TRBJ1-1|.|TRBV19|.
ASSQRRLGGTTHPANTEAF
>TRBJ2-7|.|TRBV4-2|.
ASSQSPSGEQY
>TRBJ2-2|.|TRBV7-2|TRBD2
ASSLMGGRDTGELF